The rows below give T cell receptor beta chains drawn from one sample of a study of cytomegalovirus exposure and HLA in healthy donors. Sequencing was performed with immunoSEQ multiplex PCR; in TCRdb, only in-frame clones are kept and a portion is missing. The sample shows 150,000 to 200,000 clones, around 86% of them seen only once. The sample comprised PBMCs. Receptors originate from a man aged 25 to 45 in good health and CMV-seropositive. Each CDR3 is given with its conserved first and last residue. D genes are given only for firm matches. Rows may omit the clone size; those that give it use once, few, many or a size class.

D: TRBD2; V: TRBV2; J: TRBJ2-1; size: few; CDR3: CASVGLAERLSYNEQFF; DNA: TGTGCCAGCGTAGGACTAGCGGAGAGGCTCTCCTACAATGAGCAGTTCTTC
D: TRBD2; V: TRBV14; J: TRBJ2-7; size: .; CDR3: CASSQLGPGGYEQYF; DNA: TGTGCCAGCAGCCAACTGGGACCGGGAGGCTACGAGCAGTACTTC
D: .; V: TRBV30; J: TRBJ2-7; size: .; CDR3: CAWSVRRAGAYEQYF; DNA: TGTGCCTGGAGTGTACGTAGAGCAGGCGCCTACGAGCAGTACTTC
D: .; V: TRBV29-1; J: TRBJ1-4; size: .; CDR3: CSAWGQGGGEKLFF; DNA: TGCAGCGCTTGGGGTCAGGGAGGAGGTGAAAAACTGTTTTTT
D: TRBD2; V: TRBV11-3; J: TRBJ2-7; size: .; CDR3: CASTTLAGRSYEQYF; DNA: TGTGCCAGCACCACTCTAGCGGGAAGGAGCTACGAGCAGTACTTC
D: .; V: TRBV6-5; J: TRBJ1-1; size: .; CDR3: CASRQRPFEAFF; DNA: TGTGCCAGCCGACAGCGACCGTTTGAAGCTTTCTTT
D: .; V: TRBV5-1; J: TRBJ2-1; size: .; CDR3: CASSLDSSSYNEQFF; DNA: TGCGCCAGCAGCTTGGATTCCAGCTCCTACAATGAGCAGTTCTTC
D: .; V: TRBV27; J: TRBJ1-4; size: .; CDR3: CASSPPGNEKLFF; DNA: TGTGCCAGCAGTCCCCCGGGAAATGAAAAACTGTTTTTT
D: TRBD2; V: TRBV9; J: TRBJ2-7; size: .; CDR3: CASSDANSGGEYEQYF; DNA: TGTGCCAGCAGTGACGCCAATAGCGGGGGGGAATACGAGCAGTACTTC
D: .; V: TRBV27; J: TRBJ2-3; size: .; CDR3: CASSLLGPDTQYF; DNA: TGTGCCAGCAGCCTCCTAGGACCAGATACGCAGTATTTT
D: .; V: TRBV29-1; J: TRBJ2-2; size: .; CDR3: CSVAGGTNTGELFF; DNA: TGCAGCGTGGCCGGCGGGACGAACACCGGGGAGCTGTTTTTT
D: .; V: TRBV4-2; J: TRBJ2-7; size: few; CDR3: CASSPLVGGTAYEQYF; DNA: TGTGCCAGCAGCCCCCTAGTGGGGGGAACTGCCTACGAGCAGTACTTC
D: .; V: TRBV4-2; J: TRBJ2-7; size: few; CDR3: CASSPSDPYEQYF; DNA: TGTGCCAGCAGCCCTAGCGACCCCTACGAGCAGTACTTC
D: .; V: TRBV5-6; J: TRBJ1-2; size: once; CDR3: CASSLRQALLYGYTF; DNA: TGTGCCAGCAGCTTGCGACAGGCCCTACTCTATGGCTACACCTTC
D: .; V: TRBV29-1; J: TRBJ2-7; size: .; CDR3: CSVEGQNYEQYF; DNA: TGCAGCGTTGAAGGACAAAACTACGAGCAGTACTTC
D: TRBD1; V: TRBV14; J: TRBJ1-1; size: .; CDR3: CASSLLDRTEAFF; DNA: TGTGCCAGCAGCCTCCTGGACAGGACTGAAGCTTTCTTT
D: TRBD1; V: TRBV27; J: TRBJ2-2; size: .; CDR3: CASTQDRDTGELFF; DNA: TGTGCCAGCACCCAGGACAGGGACACCGGGGAGCTGTTTTTT
D: .; V: TRBV5-8; J: TRBJ2-1; size: .; CDR3: CASRRTLAPESVSYNEQFF; DNA: TGTGCCAGCAGACGTACCCTAGCTCCCGAAAGTGTCTCCTACAATGAGCAGTTCTTC
D: .; V: TRBV5-1; J: TRBJ1-5; size: once; CDR3: CASSLEGTNSNQPQHF; DNA: TGCGCCAGCAGCTTGGAAGGGACGAATAGCAATCAGCCCCAGCATTTT
D: .; V: TRBV7-6; J: TRBJ2-2; size: .; CDR3: CASSLTPLRGTRAGELFF; DNA: TGTGCCAGCAGCTTAACCCCTTTACGGGGGACTCGGGCCGGGGAGCTGTTTTTT
D: .; V: TRBV27; J: TRBJ2-2; size: .; CDR3: CASSRGIEPRGVTGELFF; DNA: TGTGCCAGCAGTAGAGGGATAGAACCTAGGGGGGTCACCGGGGAGCTGTTTTTT
D: .; V: TRBV11-2; J: TRBJ2-2; size: .; CDR3: CASSFRVDGANTGELFF; DNA: TGTGCCAGCAGCTTTCGTGTGGACGGAGCGAACACCGGGGAGCTGTTTTTT
D: TRBD1; V: TRBV7-9; J: TRBJ2-7; size: .; CDR3: CASSSRTGVRLSEQYF; DNA: TGTGCCAGCAGCTCCCGTACAGGGGTAAGGTTGAGCGAGCAGTACTTC
D: .; V: TRBV4-1; J: TRBJ1-1; size: .; CDR3: CASSQVKNTEAFF; DNA: TGCGCCAGCAGCCAGGTAAAAAACACTGAAGCTTTCTTT
D: TRBD1; V: TRBV2; J: TRBJ1-3; size: .; CDR3: CASSSGTVSGNTIYF; DNA: TGTGCCAGCAGTTCCGGGACAGTCTCTGGAAACACCATATATTTT
D: TRBD2; V: TRBV27; J: TRBJ2-7; size: .; CDR3: CASTLRGASGRVYEQYF; DNA: TGTGCCAGCACTCTCCGAGGGGCTAGCGGGAGAGTTTACGAGCAGTACTTC
D: .; V: TRBV28; J: TRBJ2-7; size: .; CDR3: CASQLPRGLPSYEQYF; DNA: TGTGCCAGCCAGCTCCCCAGGGGCCTCCCCTCCTACGAGCAGTACTTC
D: .; V: TRBV11-3; J: TRBJ1-2; size: few; CDR3: CASSLDHGDIPYGYTF; DNA: TGTGCCAGCAGCTTAGATCATGGGGACATCCCCTATGGCTACACCTTC
D: .; V: TRBV5-4; J: TRBJ1-2; size: .; CDR3: CAGGGGLGGYTF; DNA: TGTGCCGGAGGAGGGGGACTGGGTGGCTACACCTTC
D: .; V: TRBV9; J: TRBJ1-2; size: once; CDR3: CASSSSTAADYGYTF; DNA: TGTGCCAGCAGCTCTTCGACAGCAGCAGACTATGGCTACACCTTC
D: .; V: TRBV18; J: TRBJ1-1; size: .; CDR3: CASSRGEGTEAFF; DNA: TGTGCCAGCTCCCGTGGCGAGGGCACTGAAGCTTTCTTT
D: TRBD2; V: TRBV28; J: TRBJ2-3; size: .; CDR3: CASSVGTSGGSTDTQYF; DNA: TGTGCCAGCAGTGTCGGGACTAGCGGGGGAAGCACAGATACGCAGTATTTT
D: TRBD2; V: TRBV5-1; J: TRBJ2-4; size: once; CDR3: CASSLELAGIKNIQYF; DNA: TGCGCCAGCAGCTTGGAGTTAGCGGGCATTAAAAACATTCAGTACTTC
D: .; V: TRBV7-9; J: TRBJ2-2; size: .; CDR3: CASSLNGNTGELFF; DNA: TGTGCCAGCAGCTTAAACGGGAACACCGGGGAGCTGTTTTTT
D: .; V: TRBV4-1; J: TRBJ1-1; size: .; CDR3: CASSQIGDFEAFF; DNA: TGCGCCAGCAGCCAAATCGGAGACTTTGAAGCTTTCTTT
D: .; V: TRBV6-1; J: TRBJ1-1; size: once; CDR3: CASSLQRNTEAFF; DNA: TGTGCCAGCAGCCTACAGAGGAACACTGAAGCTTTCTTT
D: .; V: TRBV29-1; J: TRBJ2-3; size: .; CDR3: CSVCPVASTDTQYF; DNA: TGCAGCGTTTGCCCAGTCGCTAGCACAGATACGCAGTATTTT
D: .; V: TRBV20-1; J: TRBJ2-3; size: once; CDR3: CSAKGLDTQYF; DNA: TGCAGTGCGAAGGGCCTGGATACGCAGTATTTT
D: TRBD1; V: TRBV18; J: TRBJ2-7; size: .; CDR3: CASSPVQGVSYEQYF; DNA: TGTGCCAGCTCACCAGTACAGGGGGTCTCCTACGAGCAGTACTTC
D: .; V: TRBV7-2; J: TRBJ1-2; size: .; CDR3: CASSSRTGYYGYTF; DNA: TGTGCCAGCAGCTCCAGGACGGGGTACTATGGCTACACCTTC
D: .; V: TRBV11-2; J: TRBJ2-1; size: .; CDR3: CASSLGATYNEQFF; DNA: TGTGCCAGCAGCTTAGGGGCAACTTACAATGAGCAGTTCTTC
D: TRBD1; V: TRBV5-1; J: TRBJ2-1; size: .; CDR3: CATSGTGEQPDEQFF; DNA: TGCGCCACATCCGGGACAGGGGAGCAACCTGATGAGCAGTTCTTC
D: .; V: TRBV6-5; J: TRBJ2-3; size: .; CDR3: CASSYVALDTQYF; DNA: TGTGCCAGCAGTTACGTGGCGTTAGATACGCAGTATTTT
D: TRBD1; V: TRBV4-3; J: TRBJ1-1; size: once; CDR3: CASSQRQGAPMNTEAFF; DNA: TGCGCCAGCAGCCAACGACAGGGGGCCCCCATGAACACTGAAGCTTTCTTT
D: .; V: TRBV11-2; J: TRBJ1-6; size: .; CDR3: CASSPTEDRRRGNSPLHF; DNA: TGTGCCAGCAGCCCAACCGAGGACAGACGGAGAGGGAATTCACCCCTCCACTTT
D: .; V: TRBV9; J: TRBJ2-7; size: .; CDR3: CASSLNPYEQYF; DNA: TGTGCCAGCAGCCTCAATCCCTACGAGCAGTACTTC
D: .; V: TRBV5-1; J: TRBJ2-2; size: .; CDR3: CASTRSRTTNTGELFF; DNA: TGCGCCAGCACCCGATCCCGGACCACCAACACCGGGGAGCTGTTTTTT
D: TRBD1; V: TRBV2; J: TRBJ2-1; size: once; CDR3: CASGMDRGSYNEQFF; DNA: TGTGCCAGCGGGATGGACAGGGGATCCTACAATGAGCAGTTCTTC
D: TRBD1; V: TRBV7-9; J: TRBJ2-7; size: .; CDR3: CASSWDRSPEQYF; DNA: TGTGCCAGCAGCTGGGACAGGTCGCCTGAGCAGTACTTC
D: TRBD2; V: TRBV7-3; J: TRBJ2-7; size: .; CDR3: CASSLGAAGGYEQYF; DNA: TGTGCCAGCAGCTTAGGAGCAGCGGGGGGCTACGAGCAGTACTTC
D: TRBD1; V: TRBV27; J: TRBJ2-7; size: .; CDR3: CASSAGTVGIGEQYF; DNA: TGTGCCAGCAGTGCCGGGACAGTCGGGATAGGAGAGCAGTACTTC
D: .; V: TRBV9; J: TRBJ1-5; size: once; CDR3: CASSVGDTNQPQHF; DNA: TGTGCCAGCAGCGTAGGGGACACAAATCAGCCCCAGCATTTT
D: .; V: TRBV27; J: TRBJ2-1; size: .; CDR3: CASSYFPRENNEQFF; DNA: TGTGCCAGCAGTTATTTCCCCAGGGAAAATAATGAGCAGTTCTTC